These T cell receptor beta chains were read from a single sample in a study of T cell responses to AZD1222 COVID-19 vaccine. Repertoires were generated with immunoSEQ multiplex PCR, while TCRdb's copy carries only in-frame clones and drops some. The data contain 150,000 to 200,000 clones, 80% to 95% of them singletons. The sequencing here drew on peripheral blood, taken on day 0 of AZD1222 vaccination. The receptors were gathered from an adult in good health. Each CDR3 is given with its conserved first and last residue. The D gene is left open where the match is weak. Expanded clones are given a class, and other clones once, few, many or no size at all.

.,TRBD2,TRBV5-4,TRBJ2-3,CASSTTSGGLIDTQYF,TGTGCCAGCAGCACGACTAGCGGGGGGCTGATAGATACGCAGTATTTT
.,.,TRBV9,TRBJ1-2,CASSVGPGNSNYGYTF,TGTGCCAGCAGCGTAGGTCCGGGGAATTCGAACTATGGCTACACCTTC
.,.,TRBV3-1/TRBV3-2,TRBJ2-7,CASSQPGYEQYF,TGTGCCAGCAGCCAACCCGGCTACGAGCAGTACTTC
.,TRBD2,TRBV7-2,TRBJ2-7,CASSRTGLAAPNEQYF,TGTGCCAGCAGCAGAACGGGACTAGCGGCCCCTAACGAGCAGTACTTC
once,TRBD2,TRBV2,TRBJ2-1,CASSDLLAGGNEQFF,TGTGCCAGCAGCGACCTACTAGCGGGAGGCAATGAGCAGTTCTTC
.,.,TRBV6-5,TRBJ1-6,CASTQGTALHF,TGTGCCAGCACCCAAGGGACCGCCCTCCACTTT
.,.,TRBV7-6,TRBJ1-6,CASSGSALISYNSPLHF,TGTGCCAGCAGCGGGTCAGCCCTCATCTCCTATAATTCACCCCTCCACTTT
once,.,TRBV5-1,TRBJ2-2,CASSWNGGELFF,TGCGCCAGCAGTTGGAACGGCGGGGAGCTGTTTTTT
.,.,TRBV5-1,TRBJ1-1,CASSFGGPTEAFF,TGCGCCAGCAGCTTTGGGGGCCCCACTGAAGCTTTCTTT
few,.,TRBV4-1,TRBJ2-2,CASSQVRTGLADTGELFF,TGCGCCAGCAGCCAAGTTAGAACAGGGCTTGCAGACACCGGGGAGCTGTTTTTT
.,.,TRBV30,TRBJ1-1,CAWNLGGSTEAFF,TGTGCCTGGAACCTCGGAGGGTCCACTGAAGCTTTCTTT
.,TRBD2,TRBV2,TRBJ2-2,CASGGLAGAGNTGELFF,TGTGCCAGCGGGGGACTAGCGGGGGCCGGGAACACCGGGGAGCTGTTTTTT
.,.,TRBV10-3,TRBJ2-7,CATRLTGDVAYEQYF,TGTGCCACCCGCCTAACGGGGGACGTCGCCTACGAGCAGTACTTC
once,.,TRBV7-8,TRBJ2-2,CASSFNTAGELFF,TGTGCCAGCAGCTTTAATACGGCCGGGGAGCTGTTTTTT
few,TRBD1,TRBV7-6,TRBJ2-7,CASSPGGLDEQYF,TGTGCCAGCAGCCCAGGGGGTCTAGACGAGCAGTACTTC
.,.,TRBV19,TRBJ1-5,CASSRRDSNQPQHF,TGTGCCAGTAGTCGCCGGGACAGCAATCAGCCCCAGCATTTT
once,.,TRBV12-3/TRBV12-4,TRBJ2-1,CASSSTYNEQFF,TGTGCCAGCAGTTCTACCTACAATGAGCAGTTCTTC
.,TRBD1,TRBV4-3,TRBJ1-2,CASSQGTGGYGYTF,TGCGCCAGCAGCCAAGGGACAGGGGGCTATGGCTACACCTTC
few,.,TRBV19,TRBJ2-3,CASSIGGLGTDTQYF,TGTGCCAGTAGTATAGGGGGATTGGGCACAGATACGCAGTATTTT
.,TRBD2,TRBV4-2,TRBJ2-1,CASSQVLGPNTRSGSHYNEQFF,TGTGCCAGCAGCCAGGTCCTGGGTCCTAATACAAGAAGCGGGAGCCACTACAATGAGCAGTTCTTC
.,.,TRBV18,TRBJ1-6,CASSPSSGVFMALHF,TGTGCCAGCTCACCATCCTCGGGGGTCTTCATGGCCCTCCACTTT
.,.,TRBV3-1/TRBV3-2,TRBJ2-7,CASSQANFEQYF,TGTGCCAGCAGCCAGGCTAATTTCGAGCAGTACTTC
.,.,TRBV5-4,TRBJ2-7,CASSLAGPYEQYF,TGTGCCAGCAGCTTGGCCGGCCCTTACGAGCAGTACTTC
.,TRBD1,TRBV19,TRBJ1-2,CASRIRPKGGQEANYGYTF,TGTGCCAGTAGAATCAGACCAAAAGGGGGACAGGAGGCCAACTATGGCTACACCTTC
.,TRBD1,TRBV7-9,TRBJ2-7,CASSQDRGTSYEQYF,TGTGCCAGCAGCCAAGACAGGGGTACCTCCTACGAGCAGTACTTC
.,.,TRBV6-2/TRBV6-3,TRBJ1-1,CASSLTGISYTEAFF,TGTGCCAGCAGCCTCACAGGGATTTCGTACACTGAAGCTTTCTTT
.,.,TRBV21-1,TRBJ1-2,CASSKAGSRQYSPWGYTF,TGTGCCAGCAGCAAGGCAGGGAGCAGGCAATACTCTCCCTGGGGCTACACCTTC
.,.,TRBV9,TRBJ2-7,CASSVGGTNSYEQYF,TGTGCCAGCAGCGTAGGTGGCACTAACTCCTACGAGCAGTACTTC
once,.,TRBV27,TRBJ2-7,CASSFLSRPYEQYF,TGTGCCAGCAGTTTCCTTTCGCGTCCCTACGAGCAGTACTTC
once,.,TRBV6-1,TRBJ2-7,CASSEALQYEQYF,TGTGCCAGCAGTGAAGCGCTGCAGTACGAGCAGTACTTC
.,.,TRBV7-2,TRBJ2-1,CAAARGANEQFF,TGTGCGGCAGCTAGAGGGGCCAATGAGCAGTTCTTC
.,.,TRBV6-5,TRBJ1-4,CASSPQATNEKLFF,TGTGCCAGCAGTCCACAGGCAACTAATGAAAAACTGTTTTTT
once,.,TRBV10-3,TRBJ2-7,CAISALRAGPRHEQYF,TGTGCCATCAGTGCCTTAAGGGCAGGGCCAAGACACGAGCAGTACTTC
.,.,TRBV7-2,TRBJ1-5,CASSLVRVANQPQHF,TGTGCCAGCAGCTTAGTCAGGGTAGCAAATCAGCCCCAGCATTTT
.,.,TRBV28,TRBJ1-2,CASTNGPDRYGYTF,TGTGCCAGCACTAACGGTCCGGACCGCTATGGCTACACCTTC
.,.,TRBV9,TRBJ2-3,CASSVTVSGHTDTQYF,TGTGCCAGCAGCGTAACGGTCTCGGGCCACACAGATACGCAGTATTTT
.,.,TRBV19,TRBJ1-6,CASSMTDNSPLHF,TGTGCCAGTAGTATGACCGATAATTCACCCCTCCACTTT
.,.,TRBV27,TRBJ1-2,CASSFSPSDGYTF,TGTGCCAGCAGTTTCTCGCCATCTGATGGCTACACCTTC
few,.,TRBV10-3,TRBJ2-2,CAISVTVRGSGTGELFF,TGTGCCATCAGTGTAACAGTACGGGGGTCGGGCACCGGGGAGCTGTTTTTT
.,.,TRBV18,TRBJ1-5,CASSGQGNQPQHF,TGTGCCAGCTCAGGGCAGGGAAATCAGCCCCAGCATTTT
.,.,TRBV27,TRBJ2-1,CASSFPRNTRNEQFF,TGTGCCAGCAGTTTCCCCCGCAATACGAGGAATGAGCAGTTCTTC
.,TRBD2,TRBV9,TRBJ2-3,CASSWGLAADTQYF,TGTGCCAGCAGCTGGGGACTAGCGGCAGATACGCAGTATTTT
.,.,TRBV7-9,TRBJ1-1,CASSPGGTLNTEAFF,TGTGCCAGCAGCCCGGGGGGGACACTGAACACTGAAGCTTTCTTT
.,.,TRBV12-3/TRBV12-4,TRBJ1-2,CASSPGFAYGYTF,TGTGCCAGCAGTCCAGGGTTTGCCTATGGCTACACCTTC
.,TRBD1,TRBV19,TRBJ1-6,CASSDRTGFGDSPLHF,TGTGCCAGTAGCGACAGGACAGGGTTTGGTGATTCACCCCTCCACTTT
.,.,TRBV5-1,TRBJ1-2,CASSLEQDYGYTF,TGCGCCAGCAGCTTGGAACAGGACTATGGCTACACCTTC
.,.,TRBV4-1,TRBJ2-1,CASSQVGVGSYNEQFF,TGCGCCAGCAGCCAAGTGGGAGTAGGCTCCTACAATGAGCAGTTCTTC
once,.,TRBV5-4,TRBJ1-2,CASTSHRAYGYTF,TGTGCCAGCACCTCTCATAGGGCCTATGGCTACACCTTC
.,.,TRBV14,TRBJ2-1,CASSQGAGRNEQFF,TGTGCCAGCAGCCAAGGGGCGGGGCGTAATGAGCAGTTCTTC